This T cell receptor beta chain was recorded in a study of cytomegalovirus exposure and HLA in healthy donors. Per germline, CDR1 SGHNT and CDR2 YYREEE (reference sequence). This CDR3 has 16 residues. Unmatched junction bases numbered 5, after V lost 0 bases and J lost 2 bases. PCR involved 60 Vbeta and 13 Jbeta primers. This table comes from immunoSEQ multiplex PCR, and its TCRdb copy is limited to in-frame clones, with some not included. Of hundreds of thousands of clones in the sample, roughly two thirds were seen once. The TCR originated in a female donor in good health and CMV-seronegative. The sample was PBMCs. The gene calls are TRBV5-4 and TRBJ2-1; 7 nucleotides line up with TRBD2. The DNA of the CDR3 is TGTGCCAGCAGCTTGGGCGGGCGGGGGACCTACAATGAGCAGTTCTTC. Its translation: CASSLGGRGTYNEQFF.